A few counts support the clone carrying this TCR beta chain. These data are taken from a study of T-cell reconstitution after alpha-beta-depleted transplantation in children. Unique molecular identifiers were used in preparing the TCRbeta library. MiXCR, run by TCRdb on the PCR reads, gives a single entry per CDR3 protein. The sample records 490,000 or so distinct CDR3 sequences, around an eighth being singletons. This sample comprised PBMCs from the stem cell graft donor, obtained from the stem cell graft. This TCR was sampled from a human donor who donated a stem cell graft to a child with combined immunodeficiency.

The CDR3 is CASSSPRSGDNEKLFF. The CDR3 coding sequence is TGTGCCAGCAGCAGCCCCCGGTCAGGGGATAATGAAAAACTGTTTTTT. The V and J genes are TRBV28 and TRBJ1-4; a weak D match, TRBD1 (6 bases). The CDR3 extends over 16 amino acids. The V gene's germline CDR1 is MDHEN and CDR2 SYDVKM. V lost 6 bases, J lost 4 bases, and 18 bases lay in between. The whole variable domain, filled in from reference TRBV28 and TRBJ1-4, reads DVKVTQSSRYLVKRTGEKVFLECVQDMDHENMFWYRQDPGLGLRLIYFSYDVKMKEKGDIPEGYSVSREKKERFSLILESASTNQTSMYLCASSSPRSGDNEKLFFGSGTQLSVL.